These 19 T cell receptor beta chains were all obtained from the same sample, sequenced in a study of blood T cells in healthy people across ages. Then a second PCR, running roughly 7 to 11 cycles, was carried out with a sample-barcoded 5' primer and a J-beta primer mix. TCRdb ran MiXCR on the 5' RACE reads and lists one entry per CDR3 protein. The table shows around 820,000 distinct CDR3 sequences, with about 25% occurring only once. The sample also formed part of further work on T cells of mothers and their children.

The sequenced sample consisted of blood. The receptors were gathered from a boy younger than 18 in good health.

This clonotype was seen only once. Here the CDR3 omits its conserved ending phenylalanine or tryptophan, so a read error is the likely source. The gene calls are TRBV30 and TRBJ2-1, with 7 bases matching TRBD1. CDR3 length equals 15 residues. Trimming removed 1 base from V and 0 bases from J; junction bases left unmatched: 3. Germline CDR1 GTSNPN, CDR2 SVGIG (reference sequence). The CDR3 DNA reads as TGTGCCTGGAGTGCGACAGGGAGCTCCTACAATGAGCAGTTCCTC. It specifies CAWSATGSSYNEQFL.

This clonotype was seen a handful of times. The genes are TRBV15 and TRBJ2-3; 13 bases align to TRBD2. The junction had 3 bases not matched to a gene; V was cut back by 0 bases and J by 6 bases. Germline V gene lookup returns CDR1 LNHNV and CDR2 YYDKDF (reference sequence). There are 16 residues in the CDR3. In DNA, the CDR3 is TGTGCCACCAGCAGAGATGGGACTAGCGGGGCCGATACGCAGTATTTT. This gives the protein CATSRDGTSGADTQYF.

This clonotype was counted a single time. V is TRBV7-9 and J is TRBJ1-4, with no clear D. The V gene lost 4 bases and the J gene lost 0 bases, with 9 bases spanning the gap. Looked up from germline, CDR1 is SEHNR and CDR2 is FQNEAQ (reference sequence). The CDR3 spans 15 residues. CDR3 nucleotides: TGTGCCAGCAGCTCCTATTATGCAACTAATGAAAAACTGTTTTTT. Translating it yields CASSSYYATNEKLFF.

V usage is TRBV25-1 and J usage is TRBJ2-7; 9 nucleotides match TRBD2. The junction had 8 bases not matched to a gene; V was cut back by 3 bases and J by 2 bases. CDR1 and CDR2 from the germline V gene are MGHDK and SYGVNS. The CDR3 runs to 16 residues. The CDR3 region is CASSDLGTSRPYEQYF. The CDR3 DNA reads as TGTGCCAGCAGTGACCTCGGGACTAGCCGCCCCTACGAGCAGTACTTC.

This clonotype was detected only a few times. J is TRBJ2-3 and V is TRBV3-1, with 12 bases identical to TRBD2. The CDR3 runs 13 residues. Germline CDR1 LGHDT, CDR2 YNNKEL (reference sequence). V shed 8 bases and J 5 bases; nucleotides not matched to a gene: 2. DNA for the CDR3: TGTGCCAGCCGGACTAGCGGGGAAGATACGCAGTATTTT. This codes for CASRTSGEDTQYF.

The V gene is TRBV20-1, the J gene TRBJ2-7, with 9 bases lining up with TRBD1. With 5 bases clipped from V and 6 bases from J, the junction kept 11 bases outside the gene matches. Germline CDR1 reads DFQATT; CDR2 reads SNEGSKA (reference sequence). The CDR3 contains 14 residues. The CDR3 DNA follows: TGCAGTGCTCTCCGGGACAGGGCCTTAAGCGAGCAGTACTTC. Translated: CSALRDRALSEQYF.

The chain recombines TRBV7-9 with TRBJ1-4, with 7 bases identical to TRBD1. The germline V gene encodes CDR1 SEHNR and CDR2 FQNEAQ (reference sequence). V was clipped by 1 base and J by 6 bases; unmatched bases: 2. The CDR3 contains 14 residues. DNA of the CDR3: TGTGCCAGCAGCTTAGTCGGACAGGATGAAAAACTGTTTTTT. This codes for CASSLVGQDEKLFF. Supplemented by reference TRBV7-9 and TRBJ1-4, the full variable domain reads DTGVSQNPRHKITKRGQNVTFRCDPISEHNRLYWYRQTLGQGPEFLTYFQNEAQLEKSRLLSDRFSAERPKGSFSTLEIQRTEQGDSAMYLCASSLVGQDEKLFFGSGTQLSVL.

In its sample, this clonotype was seen a few times. The chain links TRBV19 to TRBJ2-7, with 7 bases that match TRBD2. The CDR3 is 12 residues long. The germline V gene encodes CDR1 LNHDA and CDR2 SQIVND (reference sequence). Unmatched junction bases numbered 1, after V lost 5 bases and J lost 3 bases. The CDR3 DNA reads TGTGCCAGTAGTGGGGGGGACTACGAGCAGTACTTC. This gives the protein CASSGGDYEQYF.

The chain couples TRBV29-1 to TRBJ2-2; the D gene is possibly TRBD1 (5 bases). This CDR3 contains 14 residues. Germline-derived CDR1 and CDR2 are SQVTM and ANQGSEA. The V end lost 0 bases, the J end lost 0 bases, and 5 bases lay between the germline ends. CDR3 amino acids: CSVEEQANTGELFF. DNA for the CDR3: TGCAGCGTTGAAGAACAGGCGAACACCGGGGAGCTGTTTTTT.

There are a few counts of this clonotype. The V call is TRBV9, the J call TRBJ2-3, with D tentatively TRBD2 (6 bases). CDR1 and CDR2 (germline): SGDLS, YYNGEE. Trimming took off 2 bases at V and 6 bases at J, with 16 bases between the two ends. The CDR3 has 15 residues. CDR3 amino acids: CASSVDPKGGDTQYF. In DNA, the CDR3 is TGTGCCAGCAGCGTGGACCCCAAAGGAGGGGATACGCAGTATTTT.

This clonotype was recorded a few times. The chain carries TRBV28 and TRBJ2-1, with TRBD2 as a possible D gene (5 bases). The germline V gene has CDR1 MDHEN and CDR2 SYDVKM. The CDR3 covers 17 residues. Trimming removed 4 bases at V and 8 bases at J, with 24 bases between. CDR3 sequence: CASSSYRGAGFGDEQFF. CDR3 bases: TGTGCCAGCAGTTCATACCGTGGTGCTGGCTTCGGGGATGAGCAGTTCTTC.

The table lists this clonotype with many counts. V and J are TRBV15 and TRBJ2-4; 8 bases are a match to TRBD2. Germline values: CDR1 LNHNV, CDR2 YYDKDF (reference sequence). The V gene end was trimmed by 5 bases and the J gene end by 1 base; junction bases not matched to a gene: 10. The length of the CDR3 is 17 residues. The DNA of the CDR3 is TGTGCCACCAGCGCCGTGCGGGGGGCTGGGGCCAAAAACATTCAGTACTTC. Translating it yields CATSAVRGAGAKNIQYF. The variable domain in full, completed from reference TRBV15 and TRBJ2-4, reads DAMVIQNPRYQVTQFGKPVTLSCSQTLNHNVMYWYQQKSSQAPKLLFHYYDKDFNNEADTPDNFQSRRPNTSFCFLDIRSPGLGDTAMYLCATSAVRGAGAKNIQYFGAGTRLSVL.

This clonotype has only a few counts. The chain uses TRBV18 and TRBJ2-1; 7 bases map to TRBD2. The CDR3 extends over 17 amino acids. Trimming removed 0 bases from V and 3 bases from J; junction bases left unmatched: 8. Germline-derived CDR1 and CDR2 are KGHSH and LQKENI. CDR3 protein: CASSPPPWLAVYNEQFF. The CDR3 nucleotides are TGTGCCAGCTCACCACCTCCGTGGCTAGCGGTCTACAATGAGCAGTTCTTC.

The chain couples TRBV7-9 to TRBJ2-7; D is ambiguous. V lost 5 bases, J lost 0 bases, and 14 bases lay in between. The CDR3 extends over 15 amino acids. The germline V gene encodes CDR1 SEHNR and CDR2 FQNEAQ (reference sequence). CDR3 sequence reads: CASSRATVNSYEQYF. As DNA, the CDR3 is TGTGCCAGCAGCCGCGCCACAGTGAACTCCTACGAGCAGTACTTC.

For the CDR3, the DNA is TGTGCCAGCAGCCCTCATGGACAGTTCAATGAGCAGTTCTTC. This encodes CASSPHGQFNEQFF. This chain uses TRBV3-1 with TRBJ2-1, with D possibly matching TRBD1 (6 bases). With 4 bases removed from V and 6 bases from J, the gap between germline ends came to 13 bases. The CDR3 length is 14 residues. CDR1 is LGHDT, CDR2 YNNKEL, per germline (reference sequence).

This clonotype has only a few counts. The chain carries TRBV6-5 and TRBJ1-4; 7 positions agree with TRBD1. Trimming cost V 0 bases and J 4 bases; bases outside gene matches: 2. CDR1 is MNHEY, CDR2 SVGAGI, per germline. This CDR3 comprises 15 residues. CDR3 nucleotides: TGTGCCAGCAGTTACTCCGGGACAGTTAATGAAAAACTGTTTTTT. Translated, it gives CASSYSGTVNEKLFF.

This clonotype was counted between two and nine times. This chain connects TRBV7-2 to TRBJ2-1, with TRBD1 as a possible D gene (6 bases). From germline, CDR1 is SGHTA and CDR2 FQGNSA. Trimming took off 1 base at V and 6 bases at J, with 16 bases between the two ends. CDR3 size: 16 residues. CDR3 in amino acids: CASSLVPVWGRNEQFF. DNA of the CDR3: TGTGCCAGCAGCTTAGTCCCCGTCTGGGGGCGCAATGAGCAGTTCTTC.

The chain joins TRBV20-1 to TRBJ2-4, with a possible D match to TRBD2 (6 bases). The CDR3 runs 11 residues. Germline loops: CDR1 DFQATT, CDR2 SNEGSKA (reference sequence). Trimming pared 6 bases from V and 6 bases from J, leaving 9 bases between. The CDR3 bases are TGCAGTGCGGGGGGTTCAAACATTCAGTACTTC. Encoded protein: CSAGGSNIQYF.

The chain uses TRBV7-8 and TRBJ1-4; no definite D call. The CDR3 runs to 15 residues. Germline V gives CDR1 SGHVS, CDR2 FQNEAQ. V dropped 3 bases and J dropped 2 bases, with 10 bases sitting between them. The CDR3 region has the DNA TGTGCCAGCAGCTTCCACGTGGGGACTAATGAAAAACTGTTTTTT. Protein sequence: CASSFHVGTNEKLFF.